One T cell receptor beta chain is described in this entry. Its cognate antigen is unknown. The CDR3 runs 14 residues. The V gene's germline CDR1 is SEHNR and CDR2 FQNEAQ (reference sequence). V was clipped by 0 bases and J by 9 bases, with 12 bases between them. Repertoires were generated with immunoSEQ multiplex PCR, while TCRdb's copy carries only in-frame clones and drops some. The table has about 75,000 clones, 83% seen once. The data originate from a study of CD4 T cell repertoires in COVID-19. About the research overall: Relabeled CFSE-low cells, IL-2-expanded for approximately 9 days, met spikes from other coronaviruses.

The memory T cells were sequenced right after ex vivo isolation, without culture. Study outcomes and limitations: Two or all three memory subsets shared several highly expanded SARS-CoV-2-reactive clonotypes. Some SARS-CoV-2 clonotypes, between about 6.5 and 26%, recurred in SARS-CoV and/or HKU1 cultures.

This material consisted of CD4+ T cells from peripheral blood, taken after recovery from COVID-19. This TCR came from a human donor who had COVID-19. V is TRBV7-9 and J is TRBJ2-1, with D possibly matching TRBD1 (5 bases). The DNA for the CDR3 is TGTGCCAGCAGCTTAGCGATGGACAATAGTGAGCAGTTCTTC. Its protein is CASSLAMDNSEQFF.